The T cell receptor (beta chain) under discussion was sequenced for a study of T cell changes during pregnancy in multiple sclerosis. Only in-frame clones appear in the TCRdb table, and some are missing; sequencing was by immunoSEQ multiplex PCR. This sample has around 38,000 clones; 92% occur once, and the top ten carry more than 5%. The sample holds one count of this clone. Per germline, CDR1 LNHDA and CDR2 SQIVND (reference sequence). The CDR3 is 14 amino acids. Trimming removed 7 bases at V and 0 bases at J, with 11 bases between. The sequence was collected from a female donor with multiple sclerosis, enrolled in a pregnancy study. Material: CD8+ T cells from peripheral blood mononuclear cells, obtained in the third trimester of pregnancy. The chain carries TRBV19 and TRBJ2-3, with D possibly matching TRBD1 (6 bases). CDR3 sequence reads: CASTDTGSTDTQYF. The CDR3 nucleotides are TGTGCCAGTACCGATACAGGGAGCACAGATACGCAGTATTTT.